The rows below give T cell receptor beta chains drawn from one sample of a study of T cells in Graves' hyperthyroidism and ophthalmopathy. Each CDR3 protein gets one entry after TCRdb re-called the multiplex PCR reads with MiXCR. The top ten clones hold 15% to 20% of a sample with 400,000 to 500,000 distinct CDR3 sequences, roughly an eighth of them seen once. Material for sequencing was blood. All receptors come from a woman aged 18-29 years with Graves' hyperthyroidism. Each CDR3 is given with its conserved first and last residue. D genes are given only for firm matches. The size field is filled for only some rows; it gives once, few, many or a size class.

clone size: NA; CDR3 length: 12; D gene: NA; V gene: TRBV24-1; J gene: TRBJ2-1; CDR3 DNA: TGTGCCACCAGTGCTAGTCTAAATGAGCAGTTCTTC; CDR3 protein: CATSASLNEQFF
clone size: many; CDR3 length: 16; D gene: NA; V gene: TRBV12-3/TRBV12-4; J gene: TRBJ1-5; CDR3 DNA: TGTGCCAGCAGTCCATGGGGGAAGAGGGTAGATCAGCCCCAGCATTTT; CDR3 protein: CASSPWGKRVDQPQHF
clone size: many; CDR3 length: 13; D gene: NA; V gene: TRBV29-1; J gene: TRBJ2-5; CDR3 DNA: TGCAGCGTTGATGCGATACAGGAAGAGACCCAGTACTTC; CDR3 protein: CSVDAIQEETQYF
clone size: many; CDR3 length: 12; D gene: NA; V gene: TRBV6-2/TRBV6-3; J gene: TRBJ2-1; CDR3 DNA: TGTGCCAGCAGCGCCTCGAGGGGTGAGCAGTTCTTC; CDR3 protein: CASSASRGEQFF
clone size: many; CDR3 length: 16; D gene: TRBD2; V gene: TRBV7-3; J gene: TRBJ2-5; CDR3 DNA: TGTGCCAGCAGCTTACAGACTAGCGGGGGACAAGAGACCCAGTACTTC; CDR3 protein: CASSLQTSGGQETQYF
clone size: many; CDR3 length: 13; D gene: NA; V gene: TRBV10-1; J gene: TRBJ1-1; CDR3 DNA: TGCGCCAGCAGAGAGAATACGGGCACTGAAGCTTTCTTT; CDR3 protein: CASRENTGTEAFF
clone size: many; CDR3 length: 14; D gene: NA; V gene: TRBV5-1; J gene: TRBJ2-7; CDR3 DNA: TGCGCCAGCAGCTTGGAAAGGAGAGGGGCCGAGCAGTACTTC; CDR3 protein: CASSLERRGAEQYF
clone size: few; CDR3 length: 13; D gene: NA; V gene: TRBV5-1; J gene: TRBJ1-1; CDR3 DNA: TGCGCCAGCAGCGGGGGGCTGGGCACTGAAGCTTTCTTT; CDR3 protein: CASSGGLGTEAFF
clone size: many; CDR3 length: 12; D gene: NA; V gene: TRBV6-1; J gene: TRBJ1-3; CDR3 DNA: TGTGCCAGCAAAGGGGTTGGAAACACCATATATTTT; CDR3 protein: CASKGVGNTIYF
clone size: many; CDR3 length: 12; D gene: NA; V gene: TRBV12-3/TRBV12-4; J gene: TRBJ1-1; CDR3 DNA: TGTGCCAGCAGTCGAGACCGGCAAAGAGCTTTCTTT; CDR3 protein: CASSRDRQRAFF
clone size: few; CDR3 length: 15; D gene: TRBD1; V gene: TRBV25-1; J gene: TRBJ2-3; CDR3 DNA: TGTGCCAGCAGGACCGGGACAGGGGGAATAGATACGCAGTGTTTT; CDR3 protein: CASRTGTGGIDTQCF
clone size: NA; CDR3 length: 12; D gene: NA; V gene: TRBV5-4; J gene: TRBJ1-1; CDR3 DNA: TGTGCCAGCAGTCGGGCGGCCACTGAAGCTTTCTTT; CDR3 protein: CASSRAATEAFF
clone size: many; CDR3 length: 17; D gene: TRBD2; V gene: TRBV3-1; J gene: TRBJ2-1; CDR3 DNA: TGTGCCAGCAGCCAAGTACTAGCGGGAGGGATACGCGGTGAGCAGTTCTTC; CDR3 protein: CASSQVLAGGIRGEQFF
clone size: many; CDR3 length: 12; D gene: NA; V gene: TRBV25-1; J gene: TRBJ2-1; CDR3 DNA: TGTGCCACCCGGCGGCTCTACAATGAGCAGTTCTTC; CDR3 protein: CATRRLYNEQFF
clone size: few; CDR3 length: 16; D gene: NA; V gene: TRBV30; J gene: TRBJ1-5; CDR3 DNA: TGTGCCTGGCAAGGGGGGTGGGGGGATAGCAATCAGCCCCAGCATTTT; CDR3 protein: CAWQGGWGDSNQPQHF
clone size: few; CDR3 length: 14; D gene: NA; V gene: TRBV5-1; J gene: TRBJ2-1; CDR3 DNA: TGCGCCAGCAGCTTGGAAGCAGAGTTAAATGAGCAGTTCTTC; CDR3 protein: CASSLEAELNEQFF
clone size: few; CDR3 length: 13; D gene: NA; V gene: TRBV9; J gene: TRBJ2-3; CDR3 DNA: TGTGCCAGCAGCGCAATCAGCACAGATACGCAGTATTTT; CDR3 protein: CASSAISTDTQYF
clone size: NA; CDR3 length: 15; D gene: NA; V gene: TRBV11-3; J gene: TRBJ2-1; CDR3 DNA: TGTGCCGGCAGCTTAGCGGAGATGGGCTACAATGAGCAGTTCTTC; CDR3 protein: CAGSLAEMGYNEQFF
clone size: NA; CDR3 length: 12; D gene: TRBD1; V gene: TRBV20-1; J gene: TRBJ1-1; CDR3 DNA: TGCAGTGCTACGGACAGGTCCACTGAAGCTTTCTTT; CDR3 protein: CSATDRSTEAFF
clone size: NA; CDR3 length: 14; D gene: NA; V gene: TRBV10-3; J gene: TRBJ2-1; CDR3 DNA: TGTGCCATCAGTGAGTTCATGGGGTCGAATGAGCAGTTCTTC; CDR3 protein: CAISEFMGSNEQFF
clone size: many; CDR3 length: 14; D gene: NA; V gene: TRBV2; J gene: TRBJ1-6; CDR3 DNA: TGTGCCAGCAGTTTGCAGGGGTTTAATTCACCCCTCCACTTT; CDR3 protein: CASSLQGFNSPLHF
clone size: many; CDR3 length: 16; D gene: NA; V gene: TRBV27; J gene: TRBJ1-5; CDR3 DNA: TGTGCCAGCAGTCCACACACACTCATCGGCAATCAGCCCCAGCATTTT; CDR3 protein: CASSPHTLIGNQPQHF
clone size: many; CDR3 length: 14; D gene: TRBD2; V gene: TRBV12-3/TRBV12-4; J gene: TRBJ2-5; CDR3 DNA: TGTGCCAGCAGCTTCCGGACTAGTATGGAGACCCAGTACTTC; CDR3 protein: CASSFRTSMETQYF
clone size: many; CDR3 length: 15; D gene: TRBD1; V gene: TRBV27; J gene: TRBJ1-4; CDR3 DNA: TGTGCCAGCAGTCCTCGGACAGGGGGCCTTGAAAAACTGTTTTTT; CDR3 protein: CASSPRTGGLEKLFF
clone size: many; CDR3 length: 16; D gene: NA; V gene: TRBV6-1; J gene: TRBJ2-7; CDR3 DNA: TGTGCCAGCAGTTACAAAGGGGCAGGGATTGGGACAGAGCAGTACTTC; CDR3 protein: CASSYKGAGIGTEQYF
clone size: few; CDR3 length: 13; D gene: NA; V gene: TRBV5-6; J gene: TRBJ1-1; CDR3 DNA: TGTGCCAGCAGCTTGAGACCAGCGACTGAAGCTTTCTTT; CDR3 protein: CASSLRPATEAFF
clone size: many; CDR3 length: 13; D gene: NA; V gene: TRBV27; J gene: TRBJ1-2; CDR3 DNA: TGTGCCAGCAGTTTACAATTTAACTATGGCTACACCTTC; CDR3 protein: CASSLQFNYGYTF
clone size: NA; CDR3 length: 15; D gene: NA; V gene: TRBV4-2; J gene: TRBJ1-2; CDR3 DNA: TGTGCCAGCAGCCAAGATGGGTGGGGAGGAACAGGCTACACCTTC; CDR3 protein: CASSQDGWGGTGYTF
clone size: NA; CDR3 length: 18; D gene: NA; V gene: TRBV11-3; J gene: TRBJ2-1; CDR3 DNA: TGTGCCAGCAGCTCGCCCTCCGCCTCTGGCGGGGCTCACAATGAGCAGTTCTTC; CDR3 protein: CASSSPSASGGAHNEQFF
clone size: many; CDR3 length: 13; D gene: TRBD1; V gene: TRBV20-1; J gene: TRBJ1-1; CDR3 DNA: TGCAGTGCTCGGACAGGGGCCAAATCTGAAGCTTTCTTT; CDR3 protein: CSARTGAKSEAFF
clone size: many; CDR3 length: 17; D gene: NA; V gene: TRBV10-3; J gene: TRBJ2-1; CDR3 DNA: TGTGCCATCAGTGAGTCTTTAATAGGACTAGGGGGCAAAGAGCAGTTCTTC; CDR3 protein: CAISESLIGLGGKEQFF
clone size: many; CDR3 length: 15; D gene: TRBD2; V gene: TRBV11-3; J gene: TRBJ2-1; CDR3 DNA: TGTGCCAGCAGCTTAGCCCCGGGGGGTCGGAATGAGCAGTTCTTC; CDR3 protein: CASSLAPGGRNEQFF
clone size: NA; CDR3 length: 15; D gene: TRBD2; V gene: TRBV5-1; J gene: TRBJ2-1; CDR3 DNA: TGCGCCGGCAGTTCCGGGACTAGCGGGTCCAATGAGCAGTTCTTC; CDR3 protein: CAGSSGTSGSNEQFF
clone size: many; CDR3 length: 12; D gene: NA; V gene: TRBV20-1; J gene: TRBJ2-1; CDR3 DNA: TGCAGTGCTAGAGAGGGGACAAATGAGCAGTTCTTC; CDR3 protein: CSAREGTNEQFF
clone size: NA; CDR3 length: 14; D gene: NA; V gene: TRBV5-1; J gene: TRBJ1-2; CDR3 DNA: TGCGCCAGCAGCTTCCCCAGGGGAAGAAATGGCTACACCTTC; CDR3 protein: CASSFPRGRNGYTF